One sample yielded the 30 T cell receptor beta chains listed below, sequenced in a study of cytomegalovirus exposure and HLA in healthy donors. Vbeta (60) and Jbeta (13) primers were used in the PCR. Profiled with immunoSEQ multiplex PCR; TCRdb holds only in-frame clones, not every one. This sample has 85,000 to 130,000 clones; more than 60% occur once, and the top ten carry 6.1%. The sample comprised PBMCs. The receptors come from a woman aged 45-65 years in good health and CMV-seropositive.

This chain uses TRBV7-9 with TRBJ1-2; maybe TRBD1 (5 bases). The germline V gene encodes CDR1 SEHNR and CDR2 FQNEAQ (reference sequence). The CDR3 has 11 residues. The ends were cut back, 5 bases at V and 8 bases at J, with 9 bases in the middle. The chain's CDR3 is CASSAGYGYTF. CDR3 nucleotide sequence: TGTGCCAGCAGCGCAGGGTACGGCTACACCTTC.

The chain combines TRBV7-2 with TRBJ1-2, with D possibly TRBD1 on 6 matching bases. Trimming cost V 5 bases and J 4 bases, with 20 bases left between them. This CDR3 is 16 amino acids long. Germline V gene data show CDR1 as SGHTA and CDR2 as FQGNSA. CDR3 bases: TGTGCCAGCAGCCTCATCCGGGACATCACACGCTATGGCTACACCTTC. It codes for CASSLIRDITRYGYTF.

The CDR3 sequence: CASSSDSGDEKLFF. For the CDR3, the DNA is TGTGCCAGCAGCTCCGACTCGGGGGATGAAAAACTGTTTTTT. The chain employs TRBV7-6 and TRBJ1-4; D is possibly TRBD1 (5 bases). Germline lookup yields CDR1 SGHVS and CDR2 FNYEAQ. Trimming removed 4 bases at V and 6 bases at J, with 12 bases between. The CDR3 is made up of 14 amino acids.

The chain recombines TRBV2 with TRBJ1-6; 7 nucleotides align to TRBD1. The V gene end was trimmed by 6 bases and the J gene end by 4 bases; junction bases not matched to a gene: 18. This CDR3 contains 19 residues. CDR1 and CDR2 from the germline V gene are SNHLY and FYNNEI. CDR3 DNA sequence: TGTGCCAGCAGCCAAGAAAGCGGGGACAGCGGGGGGTATAATTCACCCCTCCACTTT. Protein sequence: CASSQESGDSGGYNSPLHF.

The chain couples TRBV28 to TRBJ2-1; D not resolved. Trimming left V 3 bases short and J 3 bases short, with 9 bases between. The germline V gene has CDR1 MDHEN and CDR2 SYDVKM. The CDR3 spans 14 residues. DNA for the CDR3: TGTGCCAGCAGTTTGATGGGCGACTACAATGAGCAGTTCTTC. It translates to CASSLMGDYNEQFF. The full variable domain, in which reference TRBV28 and TRBJ2-1 provide the parts outside the CDR3, is DVKVTQSSRYLVKRTGEKVFLECVQDMDHENMFWYRQDPGLGLRLIYFSYDVKMKEKGDIPEGYSVSREKKERFSLILESASTNQTSMYLCASSLMGDYNEQFFGPGTRLTVL.

This chain links TRBV25-1 with TRBJ1-1, with D perhaps TRBD1 (6 bases). V was clipped by 5 bases and J by 4 bases, with 14 bases between them. The germline CDR1 and CDR2 sequences are MGHDK and SYGVNS. CDR3 length: 14 residues. The CDR3 coding sequence is TGTGCCAGCAGTTACGGGGGGCTGGGCACTGAAGCTTTCTTT. Amino acid sequence: CASSYGGLGTEAFF.

V and J are TRBV27 and TRBJ2-7; tentatively, D is TRBD2 (6 bases). Looked up from germline, CDR1 is MNHEY and CDR2 is SMNVEV (reference sequence). The CDR3 is 16 residues long. V was pared by 4 bases and J by 1 base, with 17 bases between. CDR3 residues: CASSSPGGTGSYEQYF. CDR3 DNA: TGTGCCAGCAGTTCCCCCGGGGGAACGGGGTCCTACGAGCAGTACTTC.

The chain is built from TRBV5-1 and TRBJ2-3; TRBD2 agrees at 8 bases. Germline values: CDR1 SGHRS, CDR2 YFSETQ. This CDR3 spans 16 amino acids. Losses at the gene ends were 3 bases for V and 0 bases for J; bases not matched to a gene: 6. CDR3 loop: CASSSPSGRSTDTQYF. The CDR3 bases are TGCGCCAGCAGCTCACCTAGCGGGCGAAGCACAGATACGCAGTATTTT.

The CDR3 nucleotides read TGTGCCAGCATCTGGAGGACAGGAAAAGCCTATGGCTACACCTTC. Its protein is CASIWRTGKAYGYTF. The chain recombines TRBV2 with TRBJ1-2, with 7 positions matching TRBD1. The trim removed 7 bases at V and 4 bases at J, leaving 12 bases unmatched. From germline, CDR1 is SNHLY and CDR2 FYNNEI. The CDR3 totals 15 residues.

This chain connects TRBV5-1 to TRBJ2-1; TRBD2 matches at 8 bases. The V segment lost 0 bases and the J segment 3 bases; nucleotides outside the gene matches: 5. The CDR3 contains 16 residues. Germline lookup yields CDR1 SGHRS and CDR2 YFSETQ. CDR3 nucleotides: TGCGCCAGCAGCTTGGGAGCGGGGGCCTTCTACAATGAGCAGTTCTTC. This translates into CASSLGAGAFYNEQFF.

The chain combines TRBV29-1 with TRBJ2-7, with 10 bases that match TRBD2. V lost 3 bases, J lost 1 base, and 9 bases stayed unmatched. Germline V lookup: CDR1 SQVTM, CDR2 ANQGSEA. The length of the CDR3 is 16 residues. This CDR3 is CSVELAGASFSYEQYF. The CDR3, as DNA: TGCAGCGTTGAGCTAGCGGGGGCCTCCTTTTCCTACGAGCAGTACTTC.

This sequence joins TRBV5-6 and TRBJ1-2, with D tentatively TRBD1 (5 bases). Germline CDR1 SGHDT, CDR2 YYEEEE. V lost 2 bases and J 4 bases, leaving 9 bases between the germline ends. The CDR3 has 13 amino acids. DNA for the CDR3: TGTGCCAGCAGCTTCCGGGGGACCTATGGCTACACCTTC. The encoded protein is CASSFRGTYGYTF.

This rearrangement joins TRBV6-1 to TRBJ1-4; perhaps TRBD1 as D (5 bases). The CDR3 is 14 amino acids. V was clipped by 2 bases and J by 8 bases, with 12 bases between them. Germline V gives CDR1 MNHNS, CDR2 SASEGT. CDR3 loop: CASSERWRGEKLFF. DNA of the CDR3: TGTGCCAGCAGTGAAAGGTGGAGGGGAGAAAAACTGTTTTTT.

The rearrangement uses TRBV5-1 and TRBJ2-2; 8 nucleotides agree with TRBD2. The trim removed 1 base at V and 4 bases at J, leaving 3 bases unmatched. The CDR3 totals 15 residues. The germline V gene encodes CDR1 SGHRS and CDR2 YFSETQ. Here the CDR3 DNA reads TGCGCCAGCAGCTTGTTCCTAGCGGGCACCGGGGAGCTGTTTTTT. Residues: CASSLFLAGTGELFF.

In this sample, this clone turned up a few times. The chain uses TRBV11-2 and TRBJ1-1; 8 bases agree with TRBD1. This CDR3 spans 15 amino acids. With 5 bases clipped from V and 5 bases from J, the junction kept 10 bases outside the gene matches. Germline V CDR1 and CDR2: SGHAT, FQNNGV. CDR3 sequence: CASSPRTGSGTEAFF. Written as DNA, the CDR3 is TGTGCCAGCAGCCCTCGGACAGGGTCGGGGACTGAAGCTTTCTTT.

The CDR3 sequence: CAISKRGIDRGSNQPQHF. The DNA for the CDR3 is TGTGCCATCAGTAAACGCGGGATCGACAGGGGAAGCAATCAGCCCCAGCATTTT. J is TRBJ1-5 and V is TRBV10-3; 8 positions match TRBD1. Germline lookup yields CDR1 ENHRY and CDR2 SYGVKD. This CDR3 has 18 amino acids. After removal of 5 bases from V and 1 base from J, the junction contained 13 bases not matched to a gene.

This rearrangement joins TRBV19 to TRBJ2-7; D is perhaps TRBD1 (6 bases). Trimming took 5 bases from V and 5 from J, leaving 13 bases between them. CDR1 is LNHDA and CDR2 is SQIVND in the germline V gene (reference sequence). The CDR3 sequence is 13 residues long. The CDR3 protein is CASSARDNNEQYF. Written as DNA, the CDR3 is TGTGCCAGTAGTGCCCGGGACAATAACGAGCAGTACTTC.

This rearrangement joins TRBV6-5 to TRBJ1-1; D is perhaps TRBD1 (5 bases). The CDR3 runs 16 residues. Germline V gives CDR1 MNHEY, CDR2 SVGAGI. V was cut by 2 bases and J by 1 base, with 14 bases left in between. DNA of the CDR3: TGTGCCAGCAGTTACGGTATGGGGGGAAAGAACACTGAAGCTTTCTTT. Translating gives CASSYGMGGKNTEAFF.

The chain links TRBV30 to TRBJ2-7; 7 nucleotides agree with TRBD2. The CDR3 runs 15 residues. Trimming removed 1 base from V and 1 base from J; junction bases left unmatched: 7. CDR1 and CDR2 from the germline V gene are GTSNPN and SVGIG (reference sequence). CDR3 in amino acids: CAWSERGPPSYEQYF. The CDR3 DNA reads as TGTGCCTGGAGTGAGCGGGGTCCCCCTTCCTACGAGCAGTACTTC.

This clone was recorded a few times. The J gene is TRBJ1-1, the V gene TRBV28; D possibly corresponds to TRBD1 (6 bases). There are 15 residues in the CDR3. The ends were cut back, 6 bases at V and 5 bases at J, with 19 bases in the middle. CDR1 is MDHEN and CDR2 is SYDVKM in the germline V gene. CDR3 protein: CASSISGGRGTEAFF. Written as DNA, the CDR3 is TGTGCCAGCAGCATCAGCGGGGGGCGGGGTACTGAAGCTTTCTTT.

This clone appeared a single time. J is TRBJ2-7 and V is TRBV4-3, with TRBD1 matching over 9 bases. Germline V gene data show CDR1 as LGHNA and CDR2 as YSLEER. The CDR3 has 15 amino acids. With 6 bases clipped from V and 2 bases from J, the junction kept 8 bases outside the gene matches. CDR3 sequence (DNA): TGCGCCAGCAGGGGCCAGGACAGGGGAACCTACGAGCAGTACTTC. It translates to CASRGQDRGTYEQYF.

This clone was observed a handful of times. V is TRBV5-8 and J is TRBJ1-3, with TRBD1 identical over 11 bases. J was trimmed by 2 bases and V by 3 bases; bases with no gene match: 4. The CDR3 is made up of 16 amino acids. Germline V lookup: CDR1 SGHTS, CDR2 YDEGEE. CDR3 in amino acids: CASSSWTGGPGNTIYF. CDR3 nucleotides: TGTGCCAGCAGCTCTTGGACAGGGGGCCCTGGAAACACCATATATTTT.

This clone was observed a few times. CDR3 amino acids: CASGDRSSGNTIYF. The CDR3 bases are TGTGCCAGCGGGGACAGGAGCTCTGGAAACACCATATATTTT. The rearrangement joins TRBV6-1 to TRBJ1-3, with 8 bases matching TRBD1. This CDR3 region has 14 residues. Germline trimming cut 8 bases from V and 0 bases from J; bases unmatched to any gene: 3. Per the germline V gene, CDR1 is MNHNS and CDR2 is SASEGT.

V is TRBV6-5 and J is TRBJ1-1, with 7 bases lining up with TRBD1. After removal of 2 bases from V and 4 bases from J, the junction contained 4 bases not matched to a gene. Germline CDR1 MNHEY, CDR2 SVGAGI. The CDR3 is made up of 14 amino acids. For the CDR3, the DNA is TGTGCCAGCAGTTACGGGGCAGGGGGCACTGAAGCTTTCTTT. Protein product: CASSYGAGGTEAFF.

The chain links TRBV9 to TRBJ1-1, with D hard to call. V gave up 2 bases and J gave up 0 bases, with 5 bases separating them. The CDR3 is made up of 13 amino acids. CDR1 is SGDLS and CDR2 is YYNGEE in the germline V gene. CDR3 sequence: CASSVQMNTEAFF. The CDR3 region has the DNA TGTGCCAGCAGCGTCCAAATGAACACTGAAGCTTTCTTT.

The table lists this clone with a count of one. The V and J genes are TRBV5-6 and TRBJ2-7, with 16 bases fitting TRBD2. Looked up from germline, CDR1 is SGHDT and CDR2 is YYEEEE. The V and J ends lost 4 bases and 7 bases, in that order; junction bases with no gene match: 5. The CDR3 is 15 residues long. The chain's CDR3 is CASSKGLAGGHEQYF. The CDR3, as DNA: TGTGCCAGCAGCAAGGGACTAGCGGGGGGGCATGAGCAGTACTTC.

This chain links TRBV14 with TRBJ1-2, with unresolved D. The CDR3 is 17 amino acids. Germline V gene data show CDR1 as SGHDN and CDR2 as FVKESK. Trimming removed 1 base from V and 4 bases from J, with 19 bases in between. CDR3 protein: CASSQGWVAREGYGYTF. As DNA, the CDR3 is TGTGCCAGCAGCCAAGGATGGGTCGCCCGGGAAGGCTATGGCTACACCTTC.

The chain is built from TRBV14 and TRBJ1-6; the D gene is possibly TRBD1 (5 bases). V gave up 1 base and J gave up 0 bases, with 16 bases separating them. This CDR3 spans 19 amino acids. The germline gives CDR1 SGHDN, CDR2 FVKESK. The DNA for the CDR3 is TGTGCCAGCAGCCAAGTGGGGCGGGGATCCAGCTCCTATAATTCACCCCTCCACTTT. Protein product: CASSQVGRGSSSYNSPLHF.

The chain joins TRBV7-9 to TRBJ2-4; no definite D call. The V and J ends lost 4 bases and 8 bases respectively, with 12 bases between them. The germline gives CDR1 SEHNR, CDR2 FQNEAQ (reference sequence). The length of the CDR3 is 13 residues. In DNA, the CDR3 is TGTGCCAGCAGCTCCCTAACCGGTCACATTCAGTACTTC. This gives the protein CASSSLTGHIQYF.

The rearrangement links TRBV30 to TRBJ2-5, with 8 bases fitting TRBD1. The CDR3 has 13 residues. Germline CDR1 is GTSNPN and CDR2 is SVGIG (reference sequence). The junction had 3 bases not matched to a gene; V was cut back by 2 bases and J by 4 bases. The CDR3 here is CAWSRQGIETQYF. CDR3 sequence (DNA): TGTGCCTGGAGTAGACAGGGGATAGAGACCCAGTACTTC.